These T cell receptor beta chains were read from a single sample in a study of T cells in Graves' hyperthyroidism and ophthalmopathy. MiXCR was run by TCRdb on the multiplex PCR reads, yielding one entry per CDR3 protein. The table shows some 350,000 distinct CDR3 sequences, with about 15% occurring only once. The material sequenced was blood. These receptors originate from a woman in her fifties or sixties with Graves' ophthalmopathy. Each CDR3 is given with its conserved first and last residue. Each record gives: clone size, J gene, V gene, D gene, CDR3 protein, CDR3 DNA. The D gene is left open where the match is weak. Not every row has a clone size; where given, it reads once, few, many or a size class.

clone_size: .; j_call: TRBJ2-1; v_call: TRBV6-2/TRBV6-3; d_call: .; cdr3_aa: CASSYAGSDYNEQFF; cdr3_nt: TGTGCCAGCAGTTATGCGGGGTCTGATTACAATGAGCAGTTCTTC
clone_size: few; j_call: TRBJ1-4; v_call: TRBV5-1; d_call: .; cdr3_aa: CASSFAGEVNEKLFF; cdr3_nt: TGCGCCAGCAGCTTTGCGGGGGAGGTGAATGAAAAACTGTTTTTT
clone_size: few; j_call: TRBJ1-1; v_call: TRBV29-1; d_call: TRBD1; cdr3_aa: CGVGTGGNTEAFF; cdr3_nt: TGCGGCGTGGGGACAGGGGGAAACACTGAAGCTTTCTTT
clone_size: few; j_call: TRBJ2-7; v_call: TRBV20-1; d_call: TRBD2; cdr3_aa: CSSRGAGGPRSYEQYF; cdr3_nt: TGCAGCTCGCGGGGGGCGGGAGGGCCTCGTTCCTACGAGCAGTACTTC
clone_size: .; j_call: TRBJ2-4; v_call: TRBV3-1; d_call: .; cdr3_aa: CASSQVVEKLAKNIQYF; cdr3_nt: TGTGCCAGCAGCCAAGTGGTAGAGAAACTAGCCAAAAACATTCAGTACTTC
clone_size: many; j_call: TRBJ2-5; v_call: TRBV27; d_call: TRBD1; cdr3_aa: CASSLGTGAETQYF; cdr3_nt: TGTGCCAGCAGTTTAGGGACAGGGGCAGAGACCCAGTACTTC
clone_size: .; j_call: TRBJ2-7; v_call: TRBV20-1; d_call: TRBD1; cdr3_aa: CSVTGTGGDEQYF; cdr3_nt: TGCAGTGTTACCGGGACAGGGGGTGACGAGCAGTACTTC
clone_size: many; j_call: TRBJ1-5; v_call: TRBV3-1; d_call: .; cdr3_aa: CASSFTRNQPQHF; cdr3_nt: TGTGCCAGCAGCTTCACCCGCAATCAGCCCCAGCATTTT
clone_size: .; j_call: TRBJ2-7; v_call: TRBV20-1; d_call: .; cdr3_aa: CSAENRGYEQYF; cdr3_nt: TGCAGTGCCGAAAATCGGGGGTACGAGCAGTACTTC
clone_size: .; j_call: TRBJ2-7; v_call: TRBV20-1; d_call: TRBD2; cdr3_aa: CSARGGSGRYEQYF; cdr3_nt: TGCAGTGCTAGGGGGGGTAGCGGGAGATACGAGCAGTACTTC
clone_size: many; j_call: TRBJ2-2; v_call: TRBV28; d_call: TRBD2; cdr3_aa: CASTSGSINTGELFF; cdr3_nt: TGTGCCAGCACTAGCGGGAGTATCAACACCGGGGAGCTGTTTTTT
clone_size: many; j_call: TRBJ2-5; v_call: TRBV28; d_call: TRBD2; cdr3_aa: CASSFSGRVETQYF; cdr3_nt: TGTGCCAGCAGTTTCAGCGGGAGGGTAGAGACCCAGTACTTC
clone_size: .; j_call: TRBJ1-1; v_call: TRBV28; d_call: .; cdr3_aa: CASRNRGLSDTEAFF; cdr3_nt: TGTGCCAGCAGGAACCGTGGACTCTCCGACACTGAAGCTTTCTTT
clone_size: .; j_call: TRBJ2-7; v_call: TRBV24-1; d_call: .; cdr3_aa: CATSDGHSYEQYF; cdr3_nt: TGTGCCACCTCGGACGGGCACTCCTACGAGCAGTACTTC
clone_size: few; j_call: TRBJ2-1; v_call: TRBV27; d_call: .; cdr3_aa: CASSLRKNAFYEQFF; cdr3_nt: TGTGCCAGCAGTTTACGAAAGAACGCCTTCTATGAGCAGTTCTTC
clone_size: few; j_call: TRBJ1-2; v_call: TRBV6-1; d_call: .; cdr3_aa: CASSELQGHYGYTF; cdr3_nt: TGTGCCAGCAGTGAACTCCAGGGGCACTATGGCTACACCTTC
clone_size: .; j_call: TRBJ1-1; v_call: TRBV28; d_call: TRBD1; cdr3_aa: CASSTPQGATMGTEAFF; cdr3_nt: TGTGCCAGCAGTACTCCACAGGGGGCAACGATGGGCACTGAAGCTTTCTTT
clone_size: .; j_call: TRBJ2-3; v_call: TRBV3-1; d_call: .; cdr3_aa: CTSSQDPSTDTQYF; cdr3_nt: TGTACCAGCAGCCAAGATCCCAGCACAGACACGCAGTATTTT
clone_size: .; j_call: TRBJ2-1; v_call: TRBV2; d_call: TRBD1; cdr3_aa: CASTGTGSYNEQFF; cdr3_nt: TGTGCCAGTACCGGGACAGGCTCCTACAATGAGCAGTTCTTC
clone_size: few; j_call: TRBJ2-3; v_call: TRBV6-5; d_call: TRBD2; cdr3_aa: CASLEAGGTDTQYF; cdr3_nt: TGTGCCAGCCTCGAAGCGGGAGGCACAGATACGCAGTATTTT
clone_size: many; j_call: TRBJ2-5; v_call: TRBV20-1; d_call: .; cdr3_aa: CSATIARGGWETQYF; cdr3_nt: TGCAGTGCTACCATCGCGAGAGGGGGGTGGGAGACCCAGTACTTC
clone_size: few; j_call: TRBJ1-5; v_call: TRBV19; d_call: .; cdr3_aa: CASTPGGGGQPQHF; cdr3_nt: TGTGCCAGTACCCCCGGGGGGGGCGGTCAGCCCCAGCATTTT
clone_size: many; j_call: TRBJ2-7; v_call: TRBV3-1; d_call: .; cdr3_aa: CASSLSLASSYEQYF; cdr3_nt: TGTGCCAGCAGCCTGTCACTGGCGAGCTCCTACGAGCAGTACTTC
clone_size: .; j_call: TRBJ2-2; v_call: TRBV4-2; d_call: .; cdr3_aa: CASSHWGGELFF; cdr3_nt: TGTGCCAGCAGCCATTGGGGGGGGGAGCTGTTTTTT
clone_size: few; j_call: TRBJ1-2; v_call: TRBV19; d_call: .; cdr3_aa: CASSFDVTMYGYTF; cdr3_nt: TGTGCCAGTAGTTTCGACGTAACAATGTATGGCTACACCTTC
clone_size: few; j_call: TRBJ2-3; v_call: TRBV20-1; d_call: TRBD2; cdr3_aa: CSARNGRESDTQYF; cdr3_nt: TGCAGTGCCCGAAATGGGCGGGAGTCAGATACGCAGTATTTT
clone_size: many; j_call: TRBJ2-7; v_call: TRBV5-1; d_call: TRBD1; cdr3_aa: CASSPRTGSSYEQYF; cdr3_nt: TGCGCCAGCAGCCCCCGGACAGGGAGCTCCTACGAGCAGTACTTC
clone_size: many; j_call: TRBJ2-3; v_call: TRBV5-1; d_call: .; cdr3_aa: CASSTGDRASQYF; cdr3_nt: TGCGCCAGCAGCACCGGAGATCGGGCTTCGCAGTATTTT
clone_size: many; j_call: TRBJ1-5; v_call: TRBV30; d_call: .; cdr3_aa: CAWSVRRLNQPQHF; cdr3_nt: TGTGCCTGGAGTGTAAGGCGGTTAAATCAGCCCCAGCATTTT
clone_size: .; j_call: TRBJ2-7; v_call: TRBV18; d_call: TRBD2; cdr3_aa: CASSPIRTSASPEQYF; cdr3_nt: TGTGCCAGCTCACCAATTCGGACTAGCGCCTCTCCCGAGCAGTACTTC
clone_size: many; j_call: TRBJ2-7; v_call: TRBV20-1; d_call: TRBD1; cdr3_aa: CSARTGRTYEQYF; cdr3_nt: TGCAGTGCTAGGACAGGGCGAACCTACGAGCAGTACTTC